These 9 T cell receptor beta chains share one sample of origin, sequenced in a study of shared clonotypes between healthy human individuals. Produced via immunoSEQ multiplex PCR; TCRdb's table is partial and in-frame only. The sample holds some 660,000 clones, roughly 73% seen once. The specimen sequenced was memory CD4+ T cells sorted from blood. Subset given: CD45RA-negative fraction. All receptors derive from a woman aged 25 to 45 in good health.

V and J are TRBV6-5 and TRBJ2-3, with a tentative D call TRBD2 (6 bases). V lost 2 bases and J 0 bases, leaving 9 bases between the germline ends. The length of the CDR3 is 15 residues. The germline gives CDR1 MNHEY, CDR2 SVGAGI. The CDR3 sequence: CASSYDGTSTDTQYF. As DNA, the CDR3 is TGTGCCAGCAGTTACGACGGGACTAGCACAGATACGCAGTATTTT.

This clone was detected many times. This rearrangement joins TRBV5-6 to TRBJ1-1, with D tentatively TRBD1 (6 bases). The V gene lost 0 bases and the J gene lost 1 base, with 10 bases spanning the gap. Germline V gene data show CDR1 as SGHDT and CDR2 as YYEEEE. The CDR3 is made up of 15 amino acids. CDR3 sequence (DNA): TGTGCCAGCAGCTTGGGAGGGGGAAGGAACACTGAAGCTTTCTTT. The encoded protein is CASSLGGGRNTEAFF.

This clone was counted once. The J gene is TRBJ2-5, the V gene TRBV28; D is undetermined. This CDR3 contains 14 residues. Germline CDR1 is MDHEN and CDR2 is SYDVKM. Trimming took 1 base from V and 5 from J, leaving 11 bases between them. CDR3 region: CASSLYLASETQYF. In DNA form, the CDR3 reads TGTGCCAGCAGTTTATACTTGGCGTCTGAGACCCAGTACTTC.

The CDR3 DNA reads TGTGCCAGTACGGACCGGTACTCCTACGAGCAGTACTTC. It yields the protein CASTDRYSYEQYF. This chain connects TRBV6-1 to TRBJ2-7; no clear D. Germline V lookup: CDR1 MNHNS, CDR2 SASEGT. Trimming took 9 bases from V and 0 from J, leaving 12 bases between them. The CDR3 contains 13 residues.

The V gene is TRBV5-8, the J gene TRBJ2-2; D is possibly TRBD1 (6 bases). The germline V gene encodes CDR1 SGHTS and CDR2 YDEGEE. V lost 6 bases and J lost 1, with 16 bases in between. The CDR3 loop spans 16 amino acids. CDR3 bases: TGTGCCAGCACCTCCCAGGGGACGGTGAACACCGGGGAGCTGTTTTTT. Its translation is CASTSQGTVNTGELFF.

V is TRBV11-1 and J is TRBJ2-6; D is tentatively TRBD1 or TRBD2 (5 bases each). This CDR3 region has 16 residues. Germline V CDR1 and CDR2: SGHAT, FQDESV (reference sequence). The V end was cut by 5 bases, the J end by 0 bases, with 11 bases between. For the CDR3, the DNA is TGTGCCAGCAGCAGGGACCGCCCCTCTGGGGCCAACGTCCTGACTTTC. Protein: CASSRDRPSGANVLTF.

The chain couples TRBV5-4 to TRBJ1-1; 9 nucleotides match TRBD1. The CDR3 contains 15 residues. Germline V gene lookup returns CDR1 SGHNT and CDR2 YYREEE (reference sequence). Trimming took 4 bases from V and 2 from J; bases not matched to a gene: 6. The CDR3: CASSPPQGANTEAFF. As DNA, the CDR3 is TGTGCCAGCAGCCCCCCACAGGGGGCTAACACTGAAGCTTTCTTT.

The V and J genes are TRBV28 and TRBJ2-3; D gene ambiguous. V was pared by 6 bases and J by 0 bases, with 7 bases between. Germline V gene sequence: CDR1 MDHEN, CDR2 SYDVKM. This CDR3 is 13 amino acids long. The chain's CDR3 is CASRSSSTDTQYF. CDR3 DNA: TGTGCCAGCAGGTCCAGTAGCACAGATACGCAGTATTTT.

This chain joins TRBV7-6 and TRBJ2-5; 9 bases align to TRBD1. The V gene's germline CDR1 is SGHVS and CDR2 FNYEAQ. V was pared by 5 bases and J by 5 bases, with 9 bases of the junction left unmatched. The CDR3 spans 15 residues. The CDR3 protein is CASSRWTGEGETQYF. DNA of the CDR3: TGTGCCAGCAGCCGTTGGACAGGGGAAGGGGAGACCCAGTACTTC.